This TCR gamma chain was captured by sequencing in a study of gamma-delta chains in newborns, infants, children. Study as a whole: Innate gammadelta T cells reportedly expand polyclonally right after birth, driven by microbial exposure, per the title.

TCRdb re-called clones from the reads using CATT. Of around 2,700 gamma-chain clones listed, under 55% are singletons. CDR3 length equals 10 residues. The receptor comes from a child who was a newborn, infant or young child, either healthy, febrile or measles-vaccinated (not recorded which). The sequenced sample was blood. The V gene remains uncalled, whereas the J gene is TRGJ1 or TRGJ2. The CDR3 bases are TGTGCCACCTGGGATTTCGGGAAACTCTTT. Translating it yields CATWDFGKLF.